This TCR beta chain was captured by sequencing in a study of cytomegalovirus exposure and HLA in healthy donors. CDR1 and CDR2 from the germline V gene are LNHDA and SQIVND (reference sequence). This CDR3 has 15 residues. V shed 5 bases, J shed 2 bases, and the junction held 7 bases outside the gene matches. PCR used 60 Vbeta primers and 13 Jbeta primers. Assay used: immunoSEQ multiplex PCR; TCRdb lists only in-frame clones, some missing. The sample consists of about 190,000 clones, 70% to 90% of them appearing once. To note about this clone: Its antigen is unknown.

Whole-study results and caveats: Roughly even sequencing depth across donors was the assumption behind the presence/absence analyses.

The sample was PBMCs. This receptor was obtained from a woman aged 18-30 years in good health and CMV-seropositive. The chain has TRBV19 and TRBJ1-2; 8 nucleotides agree with TRBD1. The CDR3 nucleotides are TGTGCCAGTAGTGAGGACAGGGCAAAGAACTATGGCTACACCTTC. This translates into CASSEDRAKNYGYTF. Looking up the rest from reference TRBV19 and TRBJ1-2 gives the full variable domain: DGGITQSPKYLFRKEGQNVTLSCEQNLNHDAMYWYRQDPGQGLRLIYYSQIVNDFQKGDIAEGYSVSREKKESFPLTVTSAQKNPTAFYLCASSEDRAKNYGYTFGSGTRLTVV.